This T cell receptor beta chain was profiled in a study of OX40 agonist ivuxolimab in advanced cancers. The protocol was immunoSEQ multiplex PCR, while the TCRdb copy is restricted to in-frame clones and leaves out a portion. The sample consists of about 66,000 clones, roughly four fifths of them appearing once. Sample: CD4+ or CD8+ T cells sorted from blood, taken in a trial of the OX40 agonist ivuxolimab. The sequence derives from an adult with an advanced solid tumor such as melanoma, head and neck, liver or kidney cancer.

The CDR3 bases are TGTGCCAGTATAGGCAGGGGGCGAGGTACTGAAGCTTTCTTT. It yields the protein CASIGRGRGTEAFF. This chain links TRBV28 with TRBJ1-1; 8 positions agree with TRBD1. CDR1 is MDHEN and CDR2 is SYDVKM in the germline V gene. V was pared by 9 bases and J by 5 bases, with 11 bases of the junction left unmatched. The CDR3 extends over 14 amino acids.